What follows are 8 T cell receptor beta chains derived from one specimen sequenced in a study of a mutant IDH1 vaccine in newly diagnosed glioma. No antigen is known for these receptors. Time point noted: week 11, during vaccination. Every single dose of the vaccine, 300 ug of mutant IDH1 20-mer peptide, came with topical imiquimod. The data were produced by immunoSEQ multiplex PCR, yet TCRdb's version contains in-frame clones alone and is incomplete. The sample yields roughly 30,000 clones, around 78% seen once. The source was PBMCs, collected from a glioma patient whose treatment included an IDH1 peptide vaccine. The receptors were sampled from a man aged 30 to 39 with glioma.

This clone is labeled medium-sized (0.01 to 0.1%). This rearrangement joins TRBV4-1 to TRBJ2-7; the match to TRBD1 covers 7 bases. The CDR3 extends over 15 amino acids. From germline, CDR1 is MGHRA and CDR2 YSYEKL. The J segment lost 3 bases and the V segment lost 0 bases, leaving 5 bases of the junction unmatched. The CDR3 DNA sequence: TGCGCCAGCAGCCAAGACTGGACAGGATACTACGAGCAGTACTTC. As protein: CASSQDWTGYYEQYF.

The rearrangement uses TRBV27 and TRBJ2-5, with 15 bases lining up with TRBD2. Germline CDR1 is MNHEY and CDR2 is SMNVEV (reference sequence). J gave up 4 bases and V 6 bases, and 12 bases lay outside the gene matches. This CDR3 spans 18 amino acids. The CDR3 loop reads CASRGLAGGPGGGETQYF. The CDR3, as DNA: TGTGCCAGCAGAGGACTAGCGGGAGGGCCGGGTGGGGGAGAGACCCAGTACTTC.

This chain joins TRBV7-6 and TRBJ2-5, with TRBD1 as a possible D gene (5 bases). The CDR3 is 13 residues long. CDR1 SGHVS and CDR2 FNYEAQ come from the germline V gene. V was cut by 6 bases and J by 5 bases, with 13 bases left in between. This chain's CDR3 is CASSLRVLETQYF. Here the CDR3 DNA reads TGTGCCAGCAGTCTCAGGGTCTTGGAGACCCAGTACTTC. Looking up the rest from reference TRBV7-6 and TRBJ2-5 gives the full variable domain: GAGVSQSPRYKVTKRGQDVALRCDPISGHVSLYWYRQALGQGPEFLTYFNYEAQQDKSGLPNDRFSAERPEGSISTLTIQRTEQRDSAMYRCASSLRVLETQYFGPGTRLLVL.

This sequence joins TRBV6-5 and TRBJ2-1, with 10 bases matching TRBD2. The CDR3 runs to 16 residues. CDR1 is MNHEY, CDR2 SVGAGI, per germline. Trimming removed 0 bases from V and 7 bases from J; junction bases left unmatched: 6. The CDR3 sequence: CASSYSIAGGLNEQFF. CDR3 nucleotides: TGTGCCAGCAGTTACTCGATAGCGGGAGGTTTGAATGAGCAGTTCTTC.

The chain has TRBV10-3 and TRBJ2-3, with D possibly TRBD1 on 5 matching bases. V was clipped by 0 bases and J by 3 bases, with 7 bases between them. CDR1 and CDR2 from the germline V gene are ENHRY and SYGVKD. The CDR3 spans 14 residues. CDR3 residues: CAISESTATDTQYF. Written as DNA, the CDR3 is TGTGCCATCAGTGAGTCGACAGCTACAGATACGCAGTATTTT.

The rearrangement joins TRBV10-2 to TRBJ1-6; TRBD1 is a possible D gene (6 bases). V lost 3 bases, J lost 9 bases, and 15 bases lay in between. The CDR3 sequence is 15 residues long. Germline-derived CDR1 and CDR2 are WSHSY and SAAADI. The CDR3 spells CASSDLTGTGSPLHF. CDR3 DNA sequence: TGCGCCAGCAGTGATCTCACAGGGACGGGTTCACCCCTCCACTTT.

The rearrangement links TRBV10-3 to TRBJ1-4, with D unresolved. This CDR3 has 13 residues. The V and J ends lost 4 bases and 5 bases respectively, with 8 bases between them. Germline lookup yields CDR1 ENHRY and CDR2 SYGVKD. DNA for the CDR3: TGTGCCATCAGTGCCCCCAGGAATGAAAAACTGTTTTTT. Translated: CAISAPRNEKLFF.

J is TRBJ1-1 and V is TRBV7-9, with 8 nucleotides matching TRBD1. The ends lost 2 bases at V and 3 bases at J; junction bases unmatched: 2. Per the germline V gene, CDR1 is SEHNR and CDR2 is FQNEAQ (reference sequence). The CDR3 is 14 residues long. For the CDR3, the DNA is TGTGCCAGCAGCTTAACGACAGGGGACACTGAAGCTTTCTTT. Translation: CASSLTTGDTEAFF.